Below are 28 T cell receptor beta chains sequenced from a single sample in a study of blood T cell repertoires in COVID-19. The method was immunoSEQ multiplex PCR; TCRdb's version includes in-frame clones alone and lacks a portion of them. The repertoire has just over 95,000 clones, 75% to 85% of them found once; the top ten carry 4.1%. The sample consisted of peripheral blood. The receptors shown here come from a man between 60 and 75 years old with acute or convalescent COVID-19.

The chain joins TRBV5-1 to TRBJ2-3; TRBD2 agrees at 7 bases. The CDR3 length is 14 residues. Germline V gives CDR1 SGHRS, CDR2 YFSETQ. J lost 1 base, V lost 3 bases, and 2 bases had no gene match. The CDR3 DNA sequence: TGCGCCAGCAGCTGGGACTATGGCACAGATACGCAGTATTTT. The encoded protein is CASSWDYGTDTQYF. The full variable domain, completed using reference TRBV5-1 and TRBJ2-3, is KAGVTQTPRYLIKTRGQQVTLSCSPISGHRSVSWYQQTPGQGLQFLFEYFSETQRNKGNFPGRFSGRQFSNSRSEMNVSTLELGDSALYLCASSWDYGTDTQYFGPGTRLTVL.

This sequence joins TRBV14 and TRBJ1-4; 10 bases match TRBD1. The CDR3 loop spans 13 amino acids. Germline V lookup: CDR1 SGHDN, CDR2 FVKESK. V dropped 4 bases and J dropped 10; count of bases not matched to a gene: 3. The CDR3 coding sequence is TGTGCCAGCAGCCGGGACAGGGGCGTAAAACTGTTTTTT. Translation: CASSRDRGVKLFF.

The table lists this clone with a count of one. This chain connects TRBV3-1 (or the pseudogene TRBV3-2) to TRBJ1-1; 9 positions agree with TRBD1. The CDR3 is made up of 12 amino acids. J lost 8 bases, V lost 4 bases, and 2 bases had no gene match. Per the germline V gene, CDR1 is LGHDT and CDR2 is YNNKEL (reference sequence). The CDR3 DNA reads TGTGCCAGCAGCCCGGGACAGGGCGAAGCTTTCTTT. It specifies CASSPGQGEAFF.

CDR3: CASSFGGTANSPLHF. DNA of the CDR3: TGTGCCAGCAGCTTCGGGGGGACCGCGAATTCACCCCTCCACTTT. V usage is TRBV5-6 and J usage is TRBJ1-6; D might be TRBD1 (5 bases). V gave up 2 bases and J gave up 7 bases, with 13 bases separating them. Germline V gene lookup returns CDR1 SGHDT and CDR2 YYEEEE. CDR3 size: 15 residues.

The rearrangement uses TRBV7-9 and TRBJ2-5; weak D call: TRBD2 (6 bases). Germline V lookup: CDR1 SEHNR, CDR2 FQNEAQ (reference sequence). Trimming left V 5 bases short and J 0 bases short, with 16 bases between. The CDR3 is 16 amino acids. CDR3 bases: TGTGCCAGCAGCACGACCGGGACTGGGTACCAAGAGACCCAGTACTTC. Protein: CASSTTGTGYQETQYF.

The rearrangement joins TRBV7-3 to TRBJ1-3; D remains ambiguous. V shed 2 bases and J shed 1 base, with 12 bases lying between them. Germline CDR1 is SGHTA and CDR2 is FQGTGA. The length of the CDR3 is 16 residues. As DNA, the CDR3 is TGTGCCAGCAGCTTATCGCCGACGGGGTCTGGAAACACCATATATTTT. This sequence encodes CASSLSPTGSGNTIYF.

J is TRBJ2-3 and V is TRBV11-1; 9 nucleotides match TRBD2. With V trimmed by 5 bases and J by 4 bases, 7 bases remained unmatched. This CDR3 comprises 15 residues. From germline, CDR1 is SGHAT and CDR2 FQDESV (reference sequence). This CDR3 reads CASSPSGGGADTQYF. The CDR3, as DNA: TGTGCCAGCAGCCCATCGGGCGGGGGGGCAGATACGCAGTATTTT.

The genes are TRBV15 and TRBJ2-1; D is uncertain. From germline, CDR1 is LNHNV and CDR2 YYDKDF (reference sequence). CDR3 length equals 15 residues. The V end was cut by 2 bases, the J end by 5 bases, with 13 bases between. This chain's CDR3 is CATSRLHGADNEQFF. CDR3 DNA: TGTGCCACCAGCAGACTTCATGGCGCGGACAATGAGCAGTTCTTC.

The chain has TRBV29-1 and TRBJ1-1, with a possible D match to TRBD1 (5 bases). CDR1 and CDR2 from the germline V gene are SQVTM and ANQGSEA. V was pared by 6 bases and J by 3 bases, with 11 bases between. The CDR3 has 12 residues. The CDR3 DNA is TGCAGCGTCAAAGGGGTGGACACTGAAGCTTTCTTT. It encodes CSVKGVDTEAFF.

The CDR3 loop is CASSPGYSYEQYF. DNA for the CDR3: TGTGCCAGCAGTCCAGGTTACTCCTACGAGCAGTACTTC. V is TRBV12-3 or TRBV12-4 and J is TRBJ2-7, with unresolved D. Deletions cut 5 bases from V and 0 bases from J, with 8 bases between. The CDR3 sequence is 13 residues long.

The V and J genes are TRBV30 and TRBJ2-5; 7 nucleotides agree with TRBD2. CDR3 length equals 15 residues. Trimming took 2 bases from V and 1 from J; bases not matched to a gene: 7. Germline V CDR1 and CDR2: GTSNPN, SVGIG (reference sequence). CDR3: CAWSMAGALQETQYF. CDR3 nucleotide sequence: TGTGCCTGGAGTATGGCGGGAGCCCTCCAAGAGACCCAGTACTTC.

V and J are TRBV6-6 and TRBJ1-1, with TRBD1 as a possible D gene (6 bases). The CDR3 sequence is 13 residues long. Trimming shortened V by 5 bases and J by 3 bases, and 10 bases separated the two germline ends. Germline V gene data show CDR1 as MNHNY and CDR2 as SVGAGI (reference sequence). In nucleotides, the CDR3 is TGTGCCAGCAGTCCACAGGGCTACACTGAAGCTTTCTTT. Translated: CASSPQGYTEAFF.

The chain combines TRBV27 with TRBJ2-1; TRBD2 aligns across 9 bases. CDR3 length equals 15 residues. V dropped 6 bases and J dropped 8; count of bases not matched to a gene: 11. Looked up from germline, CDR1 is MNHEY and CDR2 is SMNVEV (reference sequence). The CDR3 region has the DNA TGTGCCAGCAGGAGACTAGCGGCTCTAGGGTATGAGCAGTTCTTC. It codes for CASRRLAALGYEQFF.

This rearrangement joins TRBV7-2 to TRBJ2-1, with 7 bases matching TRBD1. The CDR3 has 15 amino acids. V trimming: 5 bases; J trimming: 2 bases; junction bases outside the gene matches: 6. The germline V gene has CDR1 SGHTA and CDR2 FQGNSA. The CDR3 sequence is CASSPGTAAYNEQFF. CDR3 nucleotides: TGTGCCAGCAGCCCCGGGACAGCCGCCTACAATGAGCAGTTCTTC.

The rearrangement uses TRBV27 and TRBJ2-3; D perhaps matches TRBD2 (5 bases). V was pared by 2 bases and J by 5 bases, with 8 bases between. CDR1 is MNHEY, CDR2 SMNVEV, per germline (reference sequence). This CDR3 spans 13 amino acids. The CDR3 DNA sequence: TGTGCCAGCAGTTTAAGCCGGGGAGATACGCAGTATTTT. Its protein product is CASSLSRGDTQYF.

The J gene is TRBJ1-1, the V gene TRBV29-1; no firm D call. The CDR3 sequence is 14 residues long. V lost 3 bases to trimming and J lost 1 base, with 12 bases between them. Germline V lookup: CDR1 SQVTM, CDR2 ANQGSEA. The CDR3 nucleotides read TGCAGCGTTGAGCAGCTGACTACGAACACTGAAGCTTTCTTT. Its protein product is CSVEQLTTNTEAFF.

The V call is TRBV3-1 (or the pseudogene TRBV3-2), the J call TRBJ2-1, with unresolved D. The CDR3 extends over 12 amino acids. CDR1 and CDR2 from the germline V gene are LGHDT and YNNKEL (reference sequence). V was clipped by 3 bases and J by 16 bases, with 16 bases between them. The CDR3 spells CASSQYPGRVFF. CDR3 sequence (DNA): TGTGCCAGCAGCCAGTACCCGGGTCGGGTATTCTTC.

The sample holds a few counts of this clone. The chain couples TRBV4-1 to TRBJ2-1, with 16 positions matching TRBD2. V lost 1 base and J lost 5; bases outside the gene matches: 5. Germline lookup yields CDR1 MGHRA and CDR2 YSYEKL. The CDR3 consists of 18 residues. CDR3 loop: CASSQVVGTSGRDNEQFF. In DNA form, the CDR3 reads TGCGCCAGCAGCCAAGTTGTGGGGACTAGCGGGAGGGACAATGAGCAGTTCTTC.

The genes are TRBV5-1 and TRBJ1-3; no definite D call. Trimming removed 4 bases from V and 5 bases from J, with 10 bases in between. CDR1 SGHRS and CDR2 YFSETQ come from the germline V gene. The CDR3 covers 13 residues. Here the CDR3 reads CASSTSERNTIYF. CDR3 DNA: TGCGCCAGCAGCACGTCCGAGAGAAACACCATATATTTT.

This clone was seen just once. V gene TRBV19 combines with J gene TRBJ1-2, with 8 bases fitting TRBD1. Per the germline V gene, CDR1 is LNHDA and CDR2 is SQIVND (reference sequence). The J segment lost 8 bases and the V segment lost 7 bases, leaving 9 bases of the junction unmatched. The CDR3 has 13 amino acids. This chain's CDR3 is CASNKDRAGGYTF. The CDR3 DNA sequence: TGTGCCAGTAACAAGGACAGGGCGGGAGGCTACACCTTC. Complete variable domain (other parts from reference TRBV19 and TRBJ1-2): DGGITQSPKYLFRKEGQNVTLSCEQNLNHDAMYWYRQDPGQGLRLIYYSQIVNDFQKGDIAEGYSVSREKKESFPLTVTSAQKNPTAFYLCASNKDRAGGYTFGSGTRLTVV.

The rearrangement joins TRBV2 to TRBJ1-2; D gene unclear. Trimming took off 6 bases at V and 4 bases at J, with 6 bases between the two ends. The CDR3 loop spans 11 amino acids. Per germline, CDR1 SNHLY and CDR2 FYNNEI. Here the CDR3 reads CASRGSYGYTF. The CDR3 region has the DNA TGTGCCAGCAGGGGGAGCTATGGCTACACCTTC. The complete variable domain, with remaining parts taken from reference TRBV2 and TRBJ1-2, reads EPEVTQTPSHQVTQMGQEVILRCVPISNHLYFYWYRQILGQKVEFLVSFYNNEISEKSEIFDDQFSVERPDGSNFTLKIRSTKLEDSAMYFCASRGSYGYTFGSGTRLTVV.

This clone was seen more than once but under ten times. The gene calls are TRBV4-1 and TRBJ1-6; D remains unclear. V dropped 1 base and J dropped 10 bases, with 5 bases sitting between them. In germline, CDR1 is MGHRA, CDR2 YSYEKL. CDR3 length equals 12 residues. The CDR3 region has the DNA TGCGCCAGCAGCCAAGCCCGGTCACCCCTCCACTTT. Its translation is CASSQARSPLHF.

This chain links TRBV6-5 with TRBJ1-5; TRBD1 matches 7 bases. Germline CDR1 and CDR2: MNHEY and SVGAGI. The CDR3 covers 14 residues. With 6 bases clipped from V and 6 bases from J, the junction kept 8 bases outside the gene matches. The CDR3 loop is CASRQTGEAQPQHF. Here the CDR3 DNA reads TGTGCCAGCAGGCAAACAGGGGAGGCTCAGCCCCAGCATTTT.

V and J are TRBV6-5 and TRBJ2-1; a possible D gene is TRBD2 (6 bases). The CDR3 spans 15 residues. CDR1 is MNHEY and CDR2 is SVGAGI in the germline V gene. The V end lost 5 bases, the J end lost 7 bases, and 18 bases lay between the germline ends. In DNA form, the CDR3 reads TGTGCCAGCAGTACCCCGAAGGTAGCGGCGAATGAGCAGTTCTTC. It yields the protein CASSTPKVAANEQFF.

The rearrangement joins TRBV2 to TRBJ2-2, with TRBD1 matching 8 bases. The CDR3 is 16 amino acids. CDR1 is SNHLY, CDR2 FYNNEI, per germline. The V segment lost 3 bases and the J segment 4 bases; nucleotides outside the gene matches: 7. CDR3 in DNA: TGTGCCAGCAGTGAGCTGACAGGGGTAGCCACCGGGGAGCTGTTTTTT. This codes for CASSELTGVATGELFF. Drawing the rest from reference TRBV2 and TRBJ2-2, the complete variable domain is EPEVTQTPSHQVTQMGQEVILRCVPISNHLYFYWYRQILGQKVEFLVSFYNNEISEKSEIFDDQFSVERPDGSNFTLKIRSTKLEDSAMYFCASSELTGVATGELFFGEGSRLTVL.

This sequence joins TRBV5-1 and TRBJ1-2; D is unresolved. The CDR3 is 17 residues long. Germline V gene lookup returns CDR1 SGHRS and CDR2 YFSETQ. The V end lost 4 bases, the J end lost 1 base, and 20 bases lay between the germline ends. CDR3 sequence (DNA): TGCGCCAGCAGCCCACAGCCAGCCACTCCGATTAACTATGGCTACACCTTC. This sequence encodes CASSPQPATPINYGYTF.

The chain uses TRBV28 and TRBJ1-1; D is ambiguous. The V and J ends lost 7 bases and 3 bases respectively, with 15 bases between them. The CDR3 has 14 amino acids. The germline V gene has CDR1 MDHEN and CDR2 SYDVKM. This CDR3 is CASTQYIGDTEAFF. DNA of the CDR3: TGTGCCAGCACTCAGTATATAGGAGACACTGAAGCTTTCTTT.

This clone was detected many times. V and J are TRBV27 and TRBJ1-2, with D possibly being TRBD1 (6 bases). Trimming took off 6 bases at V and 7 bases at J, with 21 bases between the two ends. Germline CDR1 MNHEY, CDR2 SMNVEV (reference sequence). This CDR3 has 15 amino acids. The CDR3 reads CASSPLVQGHGGYTF. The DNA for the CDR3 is TGTGCCAGCAGCCCCCTCGTACAGGGACATGGTGGCTACACCTTC.